This record looks at one T cell receptor beta chain sequence and its context. Germline CDR1 reads SEHNR; CDR2 reads FQNEAQ (reference sequence). The CDR3 is 14 amino acids. J lost 4 bases, V lost 11 bases, and 8 bases had no gene match. TCRdb keeps only in-frame clones here, not all; method: immunoSEQ multiplex PCR. This table holds 160,000 or so clones, around 83% found once. The data were taken from a study of blood T cell repertoires in COVID-19. Sequencing used peripheral blood. The gene calls are TRBV7-9 and TRBJ2-1; 10 bases agree with TRBD2. This TCR came from a man between 65 and 85 years old who had recovered from COVID-19. The CDR3 region is CADAGTSAYNEQFF. CDR3 nucleotide sequence: TGTGCCGATGCAGGGACTAGCGCATACAATGAGCAGTTCTTC.